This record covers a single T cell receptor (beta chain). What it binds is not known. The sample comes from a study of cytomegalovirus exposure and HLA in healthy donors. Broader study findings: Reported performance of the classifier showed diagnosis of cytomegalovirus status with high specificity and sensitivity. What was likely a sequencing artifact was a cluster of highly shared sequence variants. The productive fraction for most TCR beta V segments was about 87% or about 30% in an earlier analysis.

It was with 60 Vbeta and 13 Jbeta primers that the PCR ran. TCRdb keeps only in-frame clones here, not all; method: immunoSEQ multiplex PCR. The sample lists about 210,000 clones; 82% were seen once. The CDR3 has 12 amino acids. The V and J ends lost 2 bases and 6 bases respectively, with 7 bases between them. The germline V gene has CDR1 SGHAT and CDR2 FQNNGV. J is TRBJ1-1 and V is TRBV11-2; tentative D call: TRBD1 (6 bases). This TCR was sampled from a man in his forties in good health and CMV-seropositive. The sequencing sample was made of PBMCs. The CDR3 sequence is CASSLQGSEAFF. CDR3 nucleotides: TGTGCCAGCAGCTTACAGGGGTCTGAAGCTTTCTTT. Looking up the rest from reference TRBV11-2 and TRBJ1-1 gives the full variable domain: EAGVAQSPRYKIIEKRQSVAFWCNPISGHATLYWYQQILGQGPKLLIQFQNNGVVDDSQLPKDRFSAERLKGVDSTLKIQPAKLEDSAVYLCASSLQGSEAFFGQGTRLTVV.